This T cell receptor (beta chain) was profiled in a study of shared clonotypes between healthy human individuals. The sample holds one count of this clone. The protocol was immunoSEQ multiplex PCR, while the TCRdb copy is restricted to in-frame clones and leaves out a portion. The sample carries approximately 590,000 clones, about 95% recorded once. CD45RO-negative CD8 cells positively selected for CCR7 made up the naive population, which excluded terminally differentiated effector memory CD45RA+ cells. V lost 4 bases and J 0 bases, leaving 12 bases between the germline ends. The CDR3 covers 15 residues. CDR1 MDHEN and CDR2 SYDVKM come from the germline V gene.

The receptor was isolated from a woman under 40 in good health. The sequenced sample consisted of naive CD8+ T cells sorted from blood. The V and J genes are TRBV28 and TRBJ2-5; D might be TRBD2 (6 bases). DNA for the CDR3: TGTGCCAGCAGTTCGGAGGGAGGCGACCAAGAGACCCAGTACTTC. Its translation is CASSSEGGDQETQYF.